This TCR beta chain was documented in a study of shared clonotypes between healthy human individuals. Study background: CD8 memory received one plate per donor, CD8 naive two, CD4 memory three and CD4 naive three. Notes on the study in general: Naive CD4 clonotype sharing across a handful of donors was around 5%. The study's rarefaction showed incomplete sorted-subset sequencing despite large depth.

All of the donors resided in Nashville, Tennessee, and each was a Caucasian adult. Germline V gene sequence: CDR1 KGHSH, CDR2 LQKENI. Trimming removed 6 bases at V and 5 bases at J, with 4 bases between. This CDR3 is built from 10 residues. Comments on this clone: The antigen is undetermined.

TCRdb's copy holds only in-frame clones and misses some; the assay was immunoSEQ multiplex PCR. Of around 700,000 clones listed, under 80% are singletons. The rearrangement joins TRBV18 to TRBJ1-2, with no clear D. The clonotype originates from a woman aged 25 to 39 in good health. The sequencing sample was made of memory CD4+ T cells sorted from blood. The subset is: CD45RA-negative fraction. This CDR3 reads CASSPYGYTF. In nucleotides, the CDR3 is TGTGCCAGCTCCCCTTATGGCTACACCTTC.